This passage covers 5 T cell receptor beta chains from one sample sequenced in a study of shared clonotypes between healthy human individuals. Sequencing was performed with immunoSEQ multiplex PCR; in TCRdb, only in-frame clones are kept and a portion is missing. The sample lists 2 million to 3 million clones; 93% were seen once. Sequenced sample: naive CD4+ T cells from PBMCs. Described subset: CD45RA+ positively selected. Receptors originate from a young man in good health. Some clones in this sample may be carry-over from other donors' samples.

This chain joins TRBV19 and TRBJ2-1; 8 nucleotides match TRBD2. The CDR3 has 15 residues. The germline gives CDR1 LNHDA, CDR2 SQIVND (reference sequence). V shed 6 bases, J shed 9 bases, and the junction held 13 bases outside the gene matches. CDR3 sequence reads: CASSLLGRASGEQFF. CDR3 DNA: TGTGCCAGTAGCCTTCTCGGGAGGGCCAGCGGTGAGCAGTTCTTC.

Points on this clone: This same CDR3 is encoded by further DNA sequences in the sample. This chain connects TRBV6-1 to TRBJ2-6, with D possibly TRBD1 on 6 matching bases. V was shortened by 4 bases and J by 0 bases, with 10 bases between the two germline ends. Looked up from germline, CDR1 is MNHNS and CDR2 is SASEGT. This CDR3 has 16 residues. The CDR3 region is CASSAGQSSGANVLTF. The CDR3 DNA follows: TGTGCCAGCAGTGCAGGACAGAGCTCTGGGGCCAACGTCCTGACTTTC.

The gene calls are TRBV14 and TRBJ2-2, with no clear D. Germline CDR1 reads SGHDN; CDR2 reads FVKESK. The V gene lost 1 base and the J gene lost 5 bases, with 5 bases spanning the gap. The CDR3 is 13 residues long. The CDR3 sequence is CASSQAVTGELFF. The DNA for the CDR3 is TGTGCCAGCAGCCAAGCGGTAACCGGGGAGCTGTTTTTT. The full variable domain, its missing parts supplied by reference TRBV14 and TRBJ2-2, is EAGVTQFPSHSVIEKGQTVTLRCDPISGHDNLYWYRRVMGKEIKFLLHFVKESKQDESGMPNNRFLAERTGGTYSTLKVQPAELEDSGVYFCASSQAVTGELFFGEGSRLTVL.

V gene TRBV7-2 combines with J gene TRBJ1-1, with 12 bases aligning to TRBD1. The CDR3 extends over 17 amino acids. Germline V gene sequence: CDR1 SGHTA, CDR2 FQGNSA. The ends lost 0 bases at V and 4 bases at J; junction bases unmatched: 6. The DNA of the CDR3 is TGTGCCAGCAGCTTAGCCGGGACAGGGGGCATCGGCACTGAAGCTTTCTTT. Translated, it gives CASSLAGTGGIGTEAFF.

The genes are TRBV6-1 and TRBJ2-7, with D possibly called TRBD1 or TRBD2 (5 bases each). There are 11 residues in the CDR3. The germline CDR1 and CDR2 sequences are MNHNS and SASEGT. The V end lost 11 bases, the J end lost 2 bases, and 10 bases lay between the germline ends. In DNA, the CDR3 is TGTGCCTCACGGGGCGCCTACGAGCAGTACTTC. Amino acid sequence: CASRGAYEQYF.